This TCR beta chain emerged from a study of blood T cell repertoires in COVID-19. As for the study in general: The United States, Italy and Spain supplied acute and convalescent COVID-19 samples. Sources were T cells, B-cell-depleted T cells, or PBMCs; the material itself was cDNA or gDNA.

The germline CDR1 and CDR2 sequences are LNHDA and SQIVND (reference sequence). V lost 3 bases, J lost 9 bases, and 18 bases lay in between. CDR3 length: 15 residues. The sample holds one count of this clone. Authors' processing steps: Using reference gene primer amplification, nucleated cell counts were estimated. The repertoire was sequenced with immunoSEQ multiplex PCR; TCRdb's copy has only in-frame clones and lacks some. That table furnishes V, J and clone size, whereas the DNA furnished D and trimming. The sample lists a few hundred thousand clones, 75% to 90% occurring once. The J gene is TRBJ2-1, the V gene TRBV19; D possibly corresponds to TRBD2 (6 bases). The sequenced sample consisted of peripheral blood. The receptor's source is a woman aged 25 to 39 who had recovered from COVID-19. CDR3 in amino acids: CASSMGTGGDGEQFF. The CDR3 DNA reads as TGTGCCAGTAGTATGGGGACCGGCGGGGACGGTGAGCAGTTCTTC.